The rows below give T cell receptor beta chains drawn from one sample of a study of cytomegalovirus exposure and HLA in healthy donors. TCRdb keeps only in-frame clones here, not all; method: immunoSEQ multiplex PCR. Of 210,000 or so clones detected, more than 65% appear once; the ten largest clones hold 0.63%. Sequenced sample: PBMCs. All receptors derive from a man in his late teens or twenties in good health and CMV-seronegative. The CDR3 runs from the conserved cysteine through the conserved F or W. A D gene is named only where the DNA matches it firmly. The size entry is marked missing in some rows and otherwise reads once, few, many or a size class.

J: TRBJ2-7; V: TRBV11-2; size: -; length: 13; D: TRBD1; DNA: TGTGCCAGCAGCCAATCCGACAGGGGCGAGCAGTACTTC; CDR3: CASSQSDRGEQYF
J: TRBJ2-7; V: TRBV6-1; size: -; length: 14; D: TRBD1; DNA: TGTGCCAGCACCCCCGGGACAGCATCCTACGAGCAGTACTTC; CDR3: CASTPGTASYEQYF
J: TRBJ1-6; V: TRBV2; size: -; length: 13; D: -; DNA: TGTGCCAGCGCTCGTCGTAGTGATTCACCCCTCCACTTT; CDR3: CASARRSDSPLHF
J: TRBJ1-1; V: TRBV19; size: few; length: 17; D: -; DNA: TGTGCCAGTAGAGGACCAGGGAGGGTTCGATTTGATCTAGGAGCTTTCTTT; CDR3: CASRGPGRVRFDLGAFF
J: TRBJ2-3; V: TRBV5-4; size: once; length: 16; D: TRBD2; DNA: TGTGCCAGCAGCTTGGAGGCTAGCGGAAACACAGATACGCAGTATTTT; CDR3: CASSLEASGNTDTQYF
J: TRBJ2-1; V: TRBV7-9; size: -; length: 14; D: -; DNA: TGTGCCAGCAGCTTAGGGTACGCCGGGGATGAGCAGTTCTTC; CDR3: CASSLGYAGDEQFF
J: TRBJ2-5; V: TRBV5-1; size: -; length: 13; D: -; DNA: TGCGCCAGCAGCTTTAATTACCAAGAGACCCAGTACTTC; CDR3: CASSFNYQETQYF
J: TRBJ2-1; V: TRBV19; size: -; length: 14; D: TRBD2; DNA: TGTGCCAGTAGTAGGACTAGTGGGGCTTATGAGCAGTTCTTC; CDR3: CASSRTSGAYEQFF
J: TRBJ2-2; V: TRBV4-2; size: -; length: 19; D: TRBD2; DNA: TGTGCCAGCAGCCAAGATCGAGTAGCGGGAGCGAGTAGCACCGGGGAGCTGTTTTTT; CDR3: CASSQDRVAGASSTGELFF
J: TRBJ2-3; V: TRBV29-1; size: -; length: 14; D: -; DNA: TGCAGCGTGGCCCCGGGACTTCACACAGATACGCAGTATTTT; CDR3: CSVAPGLHTDTQYF
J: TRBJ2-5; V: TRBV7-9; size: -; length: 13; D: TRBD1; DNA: TGTGCCAGCAGCGCCTGGACAAACAGGGGCCAGTACTTC; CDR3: CASSAWTNRGQYF
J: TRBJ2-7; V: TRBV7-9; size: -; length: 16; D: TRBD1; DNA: TGTGCCAGCAGCTTAGGGACAGGGGGGCCCTCCTACGAGCAGTACTTC; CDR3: CASSLGTGGPSYEQYF
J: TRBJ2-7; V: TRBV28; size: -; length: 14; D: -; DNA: TGTGCCAGCACCTGGGGAGGGACAAGCTACGAGCAGTACTTC; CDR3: CASTWGGTSYEQYF
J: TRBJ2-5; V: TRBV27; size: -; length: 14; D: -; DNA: TGTGCCAGCAGTTCAACGACAGGGAGGGAGACCCAGTACTTC; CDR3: CASSSTTGRETQYF
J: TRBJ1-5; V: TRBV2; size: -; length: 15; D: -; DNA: TGTGCCAGCAGTGAATTGGGGCAGGTATTACAGCCCCAGCATTTT; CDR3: CASSELGQVLQPQHF
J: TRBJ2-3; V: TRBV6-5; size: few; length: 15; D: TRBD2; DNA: TGTGCCAGCAAGAGGGCAGCGGGAGTTTGGGATACGCAGTATTTT; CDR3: CASKRAAGVWDTQYF
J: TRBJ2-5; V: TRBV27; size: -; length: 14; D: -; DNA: TGTGCCAGCAGTCCCCGAAGCGGCCAAGAGACCCAGTACTTC; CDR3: CASSPRSGQETQYF
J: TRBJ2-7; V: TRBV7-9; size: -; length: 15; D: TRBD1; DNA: TGTGCCAGCAGACATACGGGACAGGGCACCTACGAGCAGTACTTC; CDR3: CASRHTGQGTYEQYF
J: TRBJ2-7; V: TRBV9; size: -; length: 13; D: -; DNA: TGTGCCAGCAGCGTCGATGTCCAGGGGGAGCAGTACTTC; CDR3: CASSVDVQGEQYF
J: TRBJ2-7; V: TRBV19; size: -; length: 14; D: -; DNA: TGTGCCAGCGCCCGGACAACCACCACCTACGAGCAGTACTTC; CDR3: CASARTTTTYEQYF
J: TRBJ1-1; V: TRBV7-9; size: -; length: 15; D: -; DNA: TGTGCCAGCAGCCCAGGTGTGGGAGTGAACACTGAAGCTTTCTTT; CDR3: CASSPGVGVNTEAFF
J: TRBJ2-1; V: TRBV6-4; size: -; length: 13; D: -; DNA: TGTGCCAGCAGTGACGGGCAGGGATGGGAGCAGTTCTTC; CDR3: CASSDGQGWEQFF
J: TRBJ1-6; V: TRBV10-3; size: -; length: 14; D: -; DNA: TGTGCCATCAGTGAACAGGTTATCAGTTCACCCCTCCACTTT; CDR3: CAISEQVISSPLHF
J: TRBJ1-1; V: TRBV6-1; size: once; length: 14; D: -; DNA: TGTGCCAGCGCACGATCGGCGGGATACACTGAAGCTTTCTTT; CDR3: CASARSAGYTEAFF
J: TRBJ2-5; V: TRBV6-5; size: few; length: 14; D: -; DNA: TGTGCCAGCAGTTACGAGAGGAACCAAGAGACCCAGTACTTC; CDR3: CASSYERNQETQYF
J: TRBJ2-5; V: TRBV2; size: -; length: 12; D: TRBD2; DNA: TGTGCCAGCAATCGGGAGGGAGAGACCCAGTACTTC; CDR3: CASNREGETQYF
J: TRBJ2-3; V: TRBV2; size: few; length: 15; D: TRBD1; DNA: TGTGCCAGCAGCTACCGACAGGGGGGAACAGATACGCAGTATTTT; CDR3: CASSYRQGGTDTQYF